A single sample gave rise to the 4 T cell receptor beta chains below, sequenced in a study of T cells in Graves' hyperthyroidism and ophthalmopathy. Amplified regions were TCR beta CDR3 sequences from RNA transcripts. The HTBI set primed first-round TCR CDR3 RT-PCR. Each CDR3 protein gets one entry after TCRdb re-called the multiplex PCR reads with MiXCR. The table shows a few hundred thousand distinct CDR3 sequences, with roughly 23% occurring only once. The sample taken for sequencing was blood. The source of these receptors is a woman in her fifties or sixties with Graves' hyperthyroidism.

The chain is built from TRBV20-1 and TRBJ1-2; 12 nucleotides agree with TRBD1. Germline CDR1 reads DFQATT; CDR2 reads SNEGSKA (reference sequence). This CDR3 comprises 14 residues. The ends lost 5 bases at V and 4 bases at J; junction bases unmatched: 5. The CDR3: CSASTGQGAYGYTF. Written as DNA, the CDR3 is TGCAGTGCTTCAACGGGACAGGGGGCCTATGGCTACACCTTC.

The CDR3 coding sequence is TGTGCCAGCAGCTTCACGGACAGGGAATACGAGCAGTACTTC. Residues: CASSFTDREYEQYF. The chain employs TRBV7-9 and TRBJ2-7, with 8 bases matching TRBD1. The CDR3 contains 14 residues. CDR1 and CDR2 (germline): SEHNR, FQNEAQ (reference sequence). The V gene end was trimmed by 3 bases and the J gene end by 4 bases; junction bases not matched to a gene: 5.

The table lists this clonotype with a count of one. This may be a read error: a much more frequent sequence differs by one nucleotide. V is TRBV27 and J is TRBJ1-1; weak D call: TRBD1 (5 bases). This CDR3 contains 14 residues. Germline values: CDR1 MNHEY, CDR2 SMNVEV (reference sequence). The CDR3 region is CASSWLGRNTEASF. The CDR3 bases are TGTGCCAGCAGTTGGCTGGGACGGAACACTGAAGCTTCCTTT.

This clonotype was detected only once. CDR3 bases: TGTGCCAGCAGACGAGCGGGAAACTACGAGCAGTACTTC. Translation: CASRRAGNYEQYF. The chain carries TRBV3-1 and TRBJ2-7; 7 bases line up with TRBD2. CDR3 size: 13 residues. J gave up 3 bases and V 6 bases, and 5 bases lay outside the gene matches. Germline V lookup: CDR1 LGHDT, CDR2 YNNKEL (reference sequence).